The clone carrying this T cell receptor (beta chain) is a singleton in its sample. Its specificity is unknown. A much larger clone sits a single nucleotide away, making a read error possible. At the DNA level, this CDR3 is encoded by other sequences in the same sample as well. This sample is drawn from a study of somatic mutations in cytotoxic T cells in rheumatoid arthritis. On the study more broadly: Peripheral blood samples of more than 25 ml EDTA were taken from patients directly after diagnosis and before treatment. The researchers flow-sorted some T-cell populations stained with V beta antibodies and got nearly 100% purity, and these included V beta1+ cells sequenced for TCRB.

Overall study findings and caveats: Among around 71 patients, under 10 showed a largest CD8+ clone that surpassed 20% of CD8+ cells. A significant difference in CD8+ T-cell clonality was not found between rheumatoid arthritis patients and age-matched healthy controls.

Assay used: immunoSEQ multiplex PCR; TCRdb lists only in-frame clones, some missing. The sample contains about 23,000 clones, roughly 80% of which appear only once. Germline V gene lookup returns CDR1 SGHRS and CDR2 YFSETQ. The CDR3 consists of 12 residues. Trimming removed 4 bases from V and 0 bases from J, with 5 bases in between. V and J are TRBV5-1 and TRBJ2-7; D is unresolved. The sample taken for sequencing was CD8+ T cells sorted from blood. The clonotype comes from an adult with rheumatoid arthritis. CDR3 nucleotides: TGCGCCAGCAGCCCCGGCTCCTACGAGCAGTACTTC. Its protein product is CASSPGSYEQYF.